The clone carrying this T cell receptor (beta chain) was seen once. The data originate from a study of blood T cell repertoires in COVID-19. Background on the study: Samples representing acute and convalescent COVID-19 were sourced from the United States, Italy and Spain.

Measured with immunoSEQ multiplex PCR; TCRdb has only the in-frame clones, and not every one. The table records about 25,000 clones, about four fifths of them present only once. The sequencing input was peripheral blood. The receptor comes from a man aged 65-85 years with acute or convalescent COVID-19.

CDR3 loop: CASSVGGSGRAEYEQYF. The CDR3 DNA reads TGTGCCAGCAGCGTAGGAGGTAGCGGGAGGGCCGAGTACGAGCAGTACTTC. The V call is TRBV9, the J call TRBJ2-7; 11 positions agree with TRBD2. The CDR3 sequence is 17 residues long. Germline assignment: CDR1 SGDLS and CDR2 YYNGEE. V shed 0 bases and J 4 bases; nucleotides not matched to a gene: 9.